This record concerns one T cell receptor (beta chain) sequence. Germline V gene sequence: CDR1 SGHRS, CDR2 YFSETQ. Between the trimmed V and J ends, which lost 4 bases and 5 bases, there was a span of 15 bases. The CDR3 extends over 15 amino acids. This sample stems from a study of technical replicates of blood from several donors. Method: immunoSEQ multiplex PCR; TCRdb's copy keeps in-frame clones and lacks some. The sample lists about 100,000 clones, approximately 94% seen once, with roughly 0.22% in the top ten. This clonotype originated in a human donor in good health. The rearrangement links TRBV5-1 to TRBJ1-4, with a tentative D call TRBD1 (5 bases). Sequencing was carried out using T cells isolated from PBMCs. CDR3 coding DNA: TGCGCCAGCAGCAGCAGTCTCAGGGAAAATGAAAAACTGTTTTTT. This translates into CASSSSLRENEKLFF.